This TCR beta chain was observed in a study of immune heterogeneity within non-small cell lung tumors. In the study overall: Tumors were classified as 4 squamous cell carcinomas, around nine non-squamous carcinomas and 1 not otherwise specified.

The trim removed 1 base at V and 2 bases at J, leaving 11 bases unmatched. The V gene's germline CDR1 is DFQATT and CDR2 SNEGSKA (reference sequence). The CDR3 extends over 16 amino acids. By share of the sample, this clonotype is medium-sized. Its target is unknown. With 32 V and 13 J primers, multiplex PCR amplified the TCR beta CDR3. TCRdb processed the multiplex PCR reads anew with MiXCR; each CDR3 protein has one entry. This table has 9,500 to 10,000 distinct CDR3 sequences, roughly 32% appearing once. Template material for each sample was about 0.55 ug of bulk tumor genomic DNA. Several biopsies were spaced far apart within each primary tumor and obtained as surgery took place. Undergoing curative surgery were patients whose non-small cell lung cancer was untreated and newly diagnosed. Having surgery with curative intent, the donors were patients newly diagnosed with non-small cell lung cancer.

Findings and limits, study-wide: High-frequency clones unique to single sites coexisted with identical dominant CDR3 beta clonotypes that recurred across tumor sites within a patient. Across individual patients, the high-frequency T-cell receptor beta clonotypes were largely distinct.

The sequencing sample was made of lung tumor tissue. V is TRBV20-1 and J is TRBJ2-7; TRBD1 aligns across 7 bases. The origin of this receptor is a man aged 55 to 70 with non-small cell lung cancer. This CDR3 is CSARARRQGATYEQYF. The CDR3 DNA is TGCAGTGCTAGAGCCAGACGACAGGGTGCGACCTACGAGCAGTACTTC.